This T cell receptor beta chain was found in a study of CD8+CD57+ T cells in acquired aplastic anemia. CDR1 and CDR2 (germline): MNHEY, SMNVEV (reference sequence). V was clipped by 9 bases and J by 2 bases, with 22 bases between them. The CDR3 totals 16 residues. This clonotype was seen ten or more times. Whoever was chosen for sequencing had shown CD8+CD57+ cell expansion by flow cytometry. Genomic DNA was employed as the template in profiling TCR beta VDJ and CDR3. A single record per CDR3 protein comes from TCRdb applying MiXCR to the reads. The sample holds about 150,000 distinct CDR3 sequences, 52% seen once.

The source is a human donor with aplastic anemia. The rearrangement uses TRBV27 and TRBJ1-2; a weak D match, TRBD1 (5 bases). What was sequenced was sorted CD4+, CD8+, or CD8+CD57+ T cells (not recorded which) from PBMCs. CDR3 DNA: TGTGCCAGTCCCATGGCCGGGGCGACAGAAAACTATGGCTACACCTTC. Protein: CASPMAGATENYGYTF.